Below, 12 T cell receptor beta chains from the same sample are listed, as sequenced in a study of shared clonotypes between healthy human individuals. Measured with immunoSEQ multiplex PCR; TCRdb has only the in-frame clones, and not every one. Of fewer than 850,000 clones listed, 60% to 80% are singletons. Specimen: memory CD4+ T cells sorted from blood. The sample's subset: CD45RA-negative fraction. These receptors came from a woman in her thirties in good health.

In its sample, this clone was seen many times. The chain combines TRBV7-2 with TRBJ2-1, with D unresolved. V was pared by 5 bases and J by 0 bases, with 11 bases between. CDR3 size: 15 residues. Germline lookup yields CDR1 SGHTA and CDR2 FQGNSA. The CDR3 protein is CASSPTRSSYNEQFF. The DNA of the CDR3 is TGTGCCAGCAGCCCGACTCGGAGCTCCTACAATGAGCAGTTCTTC. The full variable domain, rest sourced from reference TRBV7-2 and TRBJ2-1, is GAGVSQSPSNKVTEKGKDVELRCDPISGHTALYWYRQSLGQGLEFLIYFQGNSAPDKSGLPSDRFSAERTGGSVSTLTIQRTQQEDSAVYLCASSPTRSSYNEQFFGPGTRLTVL.

J is TRBJ2-7 and V is TRBV2; tentatively, D is TRBD1 (5 bases). There are 13 residues in the CDR3. V shed 10 bases and J shed 6 bases, with 19 bases lying between them. The germline CDR1 and CDR2 sequences are SNHLY and FYNNEI. The CDR3: CAIQDRPQGEQYF. The CDR3 DNA is TGTGCCATCCAAGACAGACCTCAGGGCGAGCAGTACTTC.

V gene TRBV28 combines with J gene TRBJ2-7, with D possibly being TRBD1 (6 bases). Trimming removed 1 base at V and 3 bases at J, with 7 bases between. This CDR3 comprises 13 residues. Germline loops: CDR1 MDHEN, CDR2 SYDVKM. Here the CDR3 reads CASSLSGDYEQYF. DNA of the CDR3: TGTGCCAGCAGTTTATCAGGGGACTACGAGCAGTACTTC.

The rearrangement links TRBV19 to TRBJ2-7; perhaps D is TRBD1 or TRBD2 (5 bases each). Germline values: CDR1 LNHDA, CDR2 SQIVND (reference sequence). The CDR3 length is 14 residues. Trimming shortened V by 6 bases and J by 3 bases, and 15 bases separated the two germline ends. This CDR3 reads CASRPDWGVYEQYF. In DNA form, the CDR3 reads TGTGCCAGTAGACCGGACTGGGGCGTCTACGAGCAGTACTTC.

This chain uses TRBV19 with TRBJ1-5, with D possibly TRBD1 on 6 matching bases. Deletions cut 5 bases from V and 7 bases from J, with 15 bases between. The germline V gene has CDR1 LNHDA and CDR2 SQIVND (reference sequence). This CDR3 is built from 14 residues. The CDR3 here is CASSETGSGQPQHF. The CDR3 bases are TGTGCCAGTAGTGAAACAGGGTCCGGGCAGCCCCAGCATTTT.

CDR3 loop: CASSEVTGVNGANVLTF. The CDR3 DNA is TGTGCCAGCAGTGAAGTGACAGGGGTAAATGGGGCCAACGTCCTGACTTTC. The chain couples TRBV6-1 to TRBJ2-6, with 8 bases identical to TRBD1. This CDR3 is built from 17 residues. The V segment lost 1 base and the J segment 3 bases; nucleotides outside the gene matches: 5. Germline loops: CDR1 MNHNS, CDR2 SASEGT.

The chain has TRBV7-9 and TRBJ1-1; no clear D gene. The length of the CDR3 is 14 residues. Germline lookup yields CDR1 SEHNR and CDR2 FQNEAQ (reference sequence). The V end was cut by 3 bases, the J end by 1 base, with 9 bases between. CDR3 amino acids: CASSLVRGNTEAFF. As DNA, the CDR3 is TGTGCCAGCAGCTTGGTACGGGGGAACACTGAAGCTTTCTTT.

The rearrangement joins TRBV18 to TRBJ2-7; D might be TRBD1 (5 bases). This CDR3 is 15 amino acids long. Trimming removed 3 bases from V and 2 bases from J, with 14 bases in between. The V gene's germline CDR1 is KGHSH and CDR2 LQKENI. The DNA for the CDR3 is TGTGCCAGCTCACCGGTTGGGCAGGGCACCTACGAGCAGTACTTC. As protein: CASSPVGQGTYEQYF.

This clone occurred once. The V call is TRBV5-4, the J call TRBJ1-4; TRBD1 matches at 7 bases. V was pared by 4 bases and J by 8 bases, with 5 bases of the junction left unmatched. This CDR3 has 13 amino acids. Germline CDR1 SGHNT, CDR2 YYREEE (reference sequence). The CDR3 loop is CASSKGDSEKLFF. DNA for the CDR3: TGTGCCAGCAGCAAGGGGGACAGCGAAAAACTGTTTTTT.

Many counts were recorded for this clone. The chain employs TRBV28 and TRBJ1-2, with D hard to call. There are 15 residues in the CDR3. V was trimmed by 6 bases and J by 4 bases, leaving 18 bases between them. Germline V gives CDR1 MDHEN, CDR2 SYDVKM. The CDR3 DNA follows: TGTGCCAGCAGCAGACTACCCCCGCAAACCTATGGCTACACCTTC. Its translation is CASSRLPPQTYGYTF.

This clone was observed once. Different DNA sequences within this sample yield the same CDR3. The chain combines TRBV5-6 with TRBJ1-3, with D possibly TRBD1 on 6 matching bases. The CDR3 has 14 amino acids. Germline V gene data show CDR1 as SGHDT and CDR2 as YYEEEE. Trimming left V 0 bases short and J 3 bases short, with 7 bases between. The CDR3 sequence: CASSLGRGGNTIYF. Written as DNA, the CDR3 is TGTGCCAGCAGCTTGGGCAGGGGTGGAAACACCATATATTTT.

The chain couples TRBV19 to TRBJ1-1, with D possibly matching TRBD1 (6 bases). The CDR3 loop spans 15 amino acids. Germline CDR1 reads LNHDA; CDR2 reads SQIVND (reference sequence). Trimming took 6 bases from V and 6 from J, leaving 20 bases between them. The CDR3 spells CASSPRGAREAEAFF. Here the CDR3 DNA reads TGTGCCAGTAGCCCGCGGGGGGCGCGAGAGGCTGAAGCTTTCTTT.